This T cell receptor beta chain emerged from a study of monozygotic twins with inflammatory bowel disease. General observations from the study: IBD patients exhibited fewer clonotypes shared with other individuals than healthy twins, particularly with disease activity.

Each donor supplied more than 2 ml of blood. One entry per CDR3 protein, without DNA, is what TCRdb gives after re-calling the 5' RACE reads. This sample's clone table lists 190,000 or so distinct CDR3 sequences. The V gene's germline CDR1 is DFQATT and CDR2 SNEGSKA (reference sequence). The CDR3 contains 13 residues. About this clonotype itself: Its antigen is unidentified.

This receptor was taken from a human donor with ulcerative colitis or Crohn's disease, or a healthy co-twin of an affected twin (not recorded which). Material: blood. V is TRBV20-1 and J is TRBJ1-4. This chain's CDR3 is CSARGRMEEKLFF.